These 27 T cell receptor beta chains came from one sample sequenced in a study of glioma-infiltrating T cells after dendritic cell vaccination. Using immunoSEQ multiplex PCR, the repertoire was profiled, and TCRdb retains in-frame clones only, with some absent. Of tens of thousands of clones listed, over 75% are singletons. The sample consisted of blood, taken before dendritic cell vaccination. These receptors were obtained from a human donor with glioblastoma.

This chain joins TRBV7-2 and TRBJ1-5; possible D gene TRBD1, 6 bases. Trimming took off 5 bases at V and 3 bases at J, with 14 bases between the two ends. The CDR3 runs 15 residues. CDR1 SGHTA and CDR2 FQGNSA come from the germline V gene. This CDR3 reads CASSPTGTLNQPQHF. For the CDR3, the DNA is TGTGCCAGCAGCCCGACCGGGACACTCAATCAGCCCCAGCATTTT.

The chain has TRBV19 and TRBJ1-2, with TRBD1 matching over 10 bases. Germline assignment: CDR1 LNHDA and CDR2 SQIVND (reference sequence). The CDR3 spans 13 residues. The V and J ends lost 6 bases and 6 bases, in that order; junction bases with no gene match: 4. The CDR3 DNA is TGTGCCAGTAGGACCGGGACAGGGGATGGCTACACCTTC. It translates to CASRTGTGDGYTF.

V usage is TRBV28 and J usage is TRBJ1-4; D is ambiguous. Germline CDR1 and CDR2: MDHEN and SYDVKM. The V and J ends lost 3 bases and 8 bases respectively, with 13 bases between them. The CDR3 runs 14 residues. CDR3: CASSFRGRGEKLFF. CDR3 bases: TGTGCCAGCAGTTTTCGAGGGAGAGGAGAAAAACTGTTTTTT.

This clone has a single count. J is TRBJ2-3 and V is TRBV10-2, with 13 bases fitting TRBD2. This CDR3 has 19 amino acids. The V and J ends lost 5 bases and 0 bases, in that order; junction bases with no gene match: 11. Per the germline V gene, CDR1 is WSHSY and CDR2 is SAAADI. CDR3 amino acids: CASSNHLLAGGLSTDTQYF. The CDR3 DNA sequence: TGCGCCAGCAGTAACCACTTACTAGCGGGGGGGCTGAGCACAGATACGCAGTATTTT.

This clone is a singleton in its sample. The rearrangement joins TRBV18 to TRBJ2-4; weak D call: TRBD1 (5 bases). In germline, CDR1 is KGHSH, CDR2 LQKENI. This CDR3 region has 16 residues. V was shortened by 3 bases and J by 6 bases, with 18 bases between the two germline ends. CDR3 region: CASSPISRTTGNIQYF. CDR3 sequence (DNA): TGTGCCAGCTCACCCATTTCCAGGACCACAGGAAACATTCAGTACTTC.

The chain recombines TRBV18 with TRBJ1-1; 9 positions agree with TRBD1. J was trimmed by 6 bases and V by 4 bases; bases with no gene match: 3. Germline loops: CDR1 KGHSH, CDR2 LQKENI. CDR3 size: 13 residues. The DNA of the CDR3 is TGTGCCAGCTCACTCGGGACAGGGCCTGAAGCTTTCTTT. Its translation is CASSLGTGPEAFF.

This chain uses TRBV7-2 with TRBJ2-5, with TRBD2 matching 13 bases. The junction had 5 bases not matched to a gene; V was cut back by 1 base and J by 6 bases. The CDR3 consists of 16 residues. Germline CDR1 and CDR2: SGHTA and FQGNSA. The CDR3 reads CASSLVWTSGGKTQYF. CDR3 DNA sequence: TGTGCCAGCAGCTTAGTTTGGACTAGCGGGGGAAAGACCCAGTACTTC. Looking up the rest from reference TRBV7-2 and TRBJ2-5 gives the full variable domain: GAGVSQSPSNKVTEKGKDVELRCDPISGHTALYWYRQSLGQGLEFLIYFQGNSAPDKSGLPSDRFSAERTGGSVSTLTIQRTQQEDSAVYLCASSLVWTSGGKTQYFGPGTRLLVL.

V is TRBV15 and J is TRBJ1-2, with D perhaps TRBD1 (5 bases). The CDR3 totals 15 residues. Germline lookup yields CDR1 LNHNV and CDR2 YYDKDF (reference sequence). The V and J ends lost 5 bases and 2 bases respectively, with 15 bases between them. Written as DNA, the CDR3 is TGTGCCACCAGCGTCGAAAAAGGGGTAAACTATGGCTACACCTTC. Protein sequence: CATSVEKGVNYGYTF.

This clone was found once. This sequence joins TRBV11-2 and TRBJ2-7; tentatively, D is TRBD2 (5 bases). This CDR3 contains 14 residues. Trimming took 5 bases from V and 4 from J, leaving 15 bases between them. In germline, CDR1 is SGHAT, CDR2 FQNNGV. The CDR3 loop reads CASSETGVTYEQYF. As DNA, the CDR3 is TGTGCCAGCAGCGAAACCGGGGTCACGTACGAGCAGTACTTC.

Note on this clone: Other nucleotide sequences in the sample specify the same CDR3. This sequence joins TRBV23-1 and TRBJ1-6; TRBD1 is a possible D gene (5 bases). TRBV23-1 has ORF status, its function being uncertain. The CDR3 has 16 amino acids. V dropped 1 base and J dropped 4 bases, with 11 bases sitting between them. This CDR3 reads CASSQYTGYYNSPLHF. CDR3 coding DNA: TGCGCCAGCAGTCAATATACAGGTTATTATAATTCACCCCTCCACTTT.

The rearrangement uses TRBV30 and TRBJ2-1, with D hard to call. Trimming shortened V by 5 bases and J by 2 bases, and 13 bases separated the two germline ends. Germline CDR1 reads GTSNPN; CDR2 reads SVGIG (reference sequence). This CDR3 contains 14 residues. Here the CDR3 reads CAWRGIPTYNEQFF. The CDR3 bases are TGTGCCTGGCGAGGCATCCCAACCTACAATGAGCAGTTCTTC. The complete variable domain, with remaining parts taken from reference TRBV30 and TRBJ2-1, reads SQTIHQWPATLVQPVGSPLSLECTVEGTSNPNLYWYRQAAGRGLQLLFYSVGIGQISSEVPQNLSASRPQDRQFILSSKKLLLSDSGFYLCAWRGIPTYNEQFFGPGTRLTVL.

The rearrangement links TRBV4-2 to TRBJ1-4; D remains unclear. Trimming removed 3 bases at V and 6 bases at J, with 11 bases between. CDR3 length equals 14 residues. Germline V gene lookup returns CDR1 LGHNA and CDR2 YNFKEQ. CDR3: CASSQAGIDEKLFF. The CDR3 nucleotides read TGTGCCAGCAGCCAGGCGGGGATCGATGAAAAACTGTTTTTT.

V gene TRBV9 combines with J gene TRBJ1-5; D might be TRBD1 (5 bases). This CDR3 is 15 amino acids long. In germline, CDR1 is SGDLS, CDR2 YYNGEE. V was clipped by 3 bases and J by 6 bases, with 16 bases between them. The CDR3 here is CASSGGLDQGQPQHF. In DNA, the CDR3 is TGTGCCAGCAGCGGGGGACTCGACCAAGGTCAGCCCCAGCATTTT.

DNA for the CDR3: TGTGCCAGCAGCCTCGACAGTACCTACGAGCAGTACTTC. The encoded protein is CASSLDSTYEQYF. The chain carries TRBV14 and TRBJ2-7; D is perhaps TRBD1 (5 bases). The CDR3 has 13 amino acids. Trimming took off 4 bases at V and 2 bases at J, with 9 bases between the two ends. Germline V gene sequence: CDR1 SGHDN, CDR2 FVKESK.

The CDR3: CASSHRDRGRRGYGYTF. The CDR3 region has the DNA TGTGCCAGCAGCCACCGGGACAGGGGGCGTCGTGGCTATGGCTACACCTTC. The rearrangement joins TRBV5-4 to TRBJ1-2, with 12 bases identical to TRBD1. The V and J ends lost 4 bases and 4 bases, in that order; junction bases with no gene match: 11. CDR1 and CDR2 from the germline V gene are SGHNT and YYREEE (reference sequence). CDR3 size: 17 residues.

The chain couples TRBV11-2 to TRBJ2-7, with 9 bases that match TRBD1. The ends lost 0 bases at V and 5 bases at J; junction bases unmatched: 8. Per the germline V gene, CDR1 is SGHAT and CDR2 is FQNNGV. The CDR3 extends over 16 amino acids. DNA for the CDR3: TGTGCCAGCAGCTTAGATCGGGGGACAGGGCGACACGAGCAGTACTTC. It translates to CASSLDRGTGRHEQYF. Complete variable domain (other parts from reference TRBV11-2 and TRBJ2-7): EAGVAQSPRYKIIEKRQSVAFWCNPISGHATLYWYQQILGQGPKLLIQFQNNGVVDDSQLPKDRFSAERLKGVDSTLKIQPAKLEDSAVYLCASSLDRGTGRHEQYFGPGTRLTVT.

This chain connects TRBV5-1 to TRBJ1-1; D unresolved. The CDR3 covers 15 residues. Trimming took off 0 bases at V and 0 bases at J, with 9 bases between the two ends. CDR1 is SGHRS, CDR2 YFSETQ, per germline. The CDR3 DNA reads as TGCGCCAGCAGCTTGGATCTCCAGGTGAACACTGAAGCTTTCTTT. Its protein is CASSLDLQVNTEAFF.

This chain uses TRBV25-1 with TRBJ1-3; D is possibly TRBD1 (6 bases). Germline assignment: CDR1 MGHDK and CDR2 SYGVNS. The CDR3 is 15 residues long. V gave up 7 bases and J gave up 3 bases, with 16 bases separating them. This CDR3 reads CASNAGTNYGNTIYF. For the CDR3, the DNA is TGTGCCAGCAACGCCGGGACAAATTATGGAAACACCATATATTTT.

The V call is TRBV7-9, the J call TRBJ2-3; 10 bases map to TRBD2. In germline, CDR1 is SEHNR, CDR2 FQNEAQ (reference sequence). J gave up 0 bases and V 5 bases, and 5 bases lay outside the gene matches. This CDR3 comprises 16 residues. The CDR3 loop is CASSRTSGASTDTQYF. CDR3 coding DNA: TGTGCCAGCAGCCGGACTAGCGGAGCTAGCACAGATACGCAGTATTTT.

Concerning this clone: This sample also contains other DNA sequences that code for the same CDR3. The J gene is TRBJ2-7, the V gene TRBV5-1; 9 bases agree with TRBD1. The V gene end was trimmed by 4 bases and the J gene end by 0 bases; junction bases not matched to a gene: 8. CDR1 and CDR2 from the germline V gene are SGHRS and YFSETQ. The CDR3 is 16 residues long. CDR3 amino acids: CASSLSPGQGSYEQYF. CDR3 nucleotides: TGCGCCAGCAGCCTGTCTCCGGGACAGGGCTCCTACGAGCAGTACTTC.

This clone was seen more than once but under ten times. The rearrangement links TRBV30 to TRBJ1-4; 7 bases map to TRBD1. The V and J ends lost 3 bases and 6 bases, in that order; junction bases with no gene match: 10. The CDR3 loop spans 15 amino acids. CDR1 and CDR2 (germline): GTSNPN, SVGIG (reference sequence). CDR3 sequence: CAWRAPGGLYEKLFF. CDR3 nucleotide sequence: TGTGCCTGGAGAGCCCCAGGGGGGCTCTATGAAAAACTGTTTTTT.

The chain combines TRBV4-2 with TRBJ1-6; D is undetermined. The V gene's germline CDR1 is LGHNA and CDR2 YNFKEQ. The CDR3 spans 13 residues. Deletions cut 1 base from V and 10 bases from J, with 8 bases between. This CDR3 reads CASSQGGVSPLHF. As DNA, the CDR3 is TGTGCCAGCAGCCAAGGGGGAGTGTCACCCCTCCACTTT.

The CDR3 nucleotides read TGTGCCAGCCGACTCTCTCCGGGGTCGGGCTACACCTTC. Its translation: CASRLSPGSGYTF. The chain joins TRBV28 to TRBJ1-2; no clear D gene. V dropped 8 bases and J dropped 8 bases, with 18 bases sitting between them. The CDR3 totals 13 residues. CDR1 and CDR2 from the germline V gene are MDHEN and SYDVKM.

J is TRBJ1-3 and V is TRBV5-1, with TRBD1 matching 7 bases. The CDR3 runs 15 residues. The V gene end was trimmed by 4 bases and the J gene end by 4 bases; junction bases not matched to a gene: 8. In germline, CDR1 is SGHRS, CDR2 YFSETQ. The CDR3 protein is CASSPGTASGNTIYF. CDR3 DNA sequence: TGCGCCAGCAGCCCTGGGACAGCTTCAGGAAACACCATATATTTT.

The J gene is TRBJ1-2, the V gene TRBV27; TRBD1 matches 11 bases. Trimming cost V 2 bases and J 5 bases; bases outside gene matches: 7. Germline CDR1 and CDR2: MNHEY and SMNVEV (reference sequence). The CDR3 has 16 amino acids. The CDR3, as DNA: TGTGCCAGCAGTTTAAGCGGACAGGGGGCGAGGTATGGCTACACCTTC. This sequence encodes CASSLSGQGARYGYTF.

The chain uses TRBV19 and TRBJ1-2; no reliable D call. There are 15 residues in the CDR3. Germline V CDR1 and CDR2: LNHDA, SQIVND (reference sequence). Between the trimmed V and J ends, which lost 0 bases and 8 bases, there was a span of 16 bases. CDR3 sequence reads: CASSIEGSLRRGYTF. Written as DNA, the CDR3 is TGTGCCAGTAGTATAGAGGGCAGTCTCCGTCGGGGCTACACCTTC.

This clone occurred once. The chain recombines TRBV5-4 with TRBJ1-2; the D is unclear. The CDR3 consists of 15 residues. Trimming removed 0 bases from V and 2 bases from J, with 11 bases in between. Germline assignment: CDR1 SGHNT and CDR2 YYREEE (reference sequence). Written as DNA, the CDR3 is TGTGCCAGCAGCTTGGCCGGCGGCCAAAACTATGGCTACACCTTC. Amino acid sequence: CASSLAGGQNYGYTF.